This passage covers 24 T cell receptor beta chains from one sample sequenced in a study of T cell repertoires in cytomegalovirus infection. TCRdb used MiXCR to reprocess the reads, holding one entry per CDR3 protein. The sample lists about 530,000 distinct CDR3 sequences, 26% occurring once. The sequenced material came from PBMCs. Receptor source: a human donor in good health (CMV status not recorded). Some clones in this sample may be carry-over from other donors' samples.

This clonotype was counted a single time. The CDR3 DNA reads TGTGCCAGCAGTTCTGCGGGAGGGTCCTACGAGCAGTACTTC. It yields the protein CASSSAGGSYEQYF. The V call is TRBV6-2 or TRBV6-3, the J call TRBJ2-7, with 9 positions matching TRBD2. Germline assignment: CDR1 MNHEY and CDR2 SVGEGT. V gave up 4 bases and J gave up 1 base; unmatched junction bases: 2. CDR3 length: 14 amino acids.

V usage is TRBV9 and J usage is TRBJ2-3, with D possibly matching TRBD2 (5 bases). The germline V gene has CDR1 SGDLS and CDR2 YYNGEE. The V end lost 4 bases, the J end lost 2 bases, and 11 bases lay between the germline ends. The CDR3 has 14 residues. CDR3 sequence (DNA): TGTGCCAGCAGCCTAAGCGGTTACACAGATACGCAGTATTTT. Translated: CASSLSGYTDTQYF.

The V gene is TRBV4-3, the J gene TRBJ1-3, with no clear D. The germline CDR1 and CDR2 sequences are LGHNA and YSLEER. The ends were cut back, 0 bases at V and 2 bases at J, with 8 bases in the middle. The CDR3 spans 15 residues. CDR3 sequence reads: CASSQDLLAGNTIYF. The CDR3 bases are TGCGCCAGCAGCCAAGATTTGTTGGCTGGAAACACCATATATTTT.

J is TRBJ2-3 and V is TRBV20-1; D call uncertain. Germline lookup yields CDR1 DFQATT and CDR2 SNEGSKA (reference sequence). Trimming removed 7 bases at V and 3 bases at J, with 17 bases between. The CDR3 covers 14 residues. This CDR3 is CSVEKARLTDTQYF. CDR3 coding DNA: TGCAGTGTAGAGAAAGCTCGACTGACAGATACGCAGTATTTT.

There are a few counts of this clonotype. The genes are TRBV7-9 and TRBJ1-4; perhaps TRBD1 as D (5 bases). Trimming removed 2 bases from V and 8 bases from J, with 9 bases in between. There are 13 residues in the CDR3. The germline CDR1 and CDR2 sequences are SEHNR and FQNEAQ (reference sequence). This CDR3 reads CASSLRGEEKLFF. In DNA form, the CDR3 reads TGTGCCAGCAGCTTAAGAGGGGAGGAAAAACTGTTTTTT. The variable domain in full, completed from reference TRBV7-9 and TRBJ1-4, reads DTGVSQNPRHKITKRGQNVTFRCDPISEHNRLYWYRQTLGQGPEFLTYFQNEAQLEKSRLLSDRFSAERPKGSFSTLEIQRTEQGDSAMYLCASSLRGEEKLFFGSGTQLSVL.

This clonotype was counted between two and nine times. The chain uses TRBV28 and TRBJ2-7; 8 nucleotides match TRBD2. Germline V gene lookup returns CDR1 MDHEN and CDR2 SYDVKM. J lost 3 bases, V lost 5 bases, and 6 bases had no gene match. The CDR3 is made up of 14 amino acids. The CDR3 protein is CASSMGLENYEQYF. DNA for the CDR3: TGTGCCAGCAGTATGGGACTAGAAAACTACGAGCAGTACTTC.

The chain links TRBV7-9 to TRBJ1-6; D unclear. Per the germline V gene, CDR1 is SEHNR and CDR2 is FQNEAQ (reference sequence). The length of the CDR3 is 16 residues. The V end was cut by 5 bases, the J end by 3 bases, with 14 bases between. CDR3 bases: TGTGCCAGCAGCCGCGATGCCGTAATCTATAATTCACCCCTCCACTTT. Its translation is CASSRDAVIYNSPLHF.

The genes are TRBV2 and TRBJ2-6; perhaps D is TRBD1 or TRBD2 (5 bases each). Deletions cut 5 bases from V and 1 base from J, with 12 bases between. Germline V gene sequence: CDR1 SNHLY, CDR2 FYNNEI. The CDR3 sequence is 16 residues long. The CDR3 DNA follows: TGTGCCAGCAGTTTTACCGGGACGTCTGGGGCCAACGTCCTGACTTTC. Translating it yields CASSFTGTSGANVLTF.

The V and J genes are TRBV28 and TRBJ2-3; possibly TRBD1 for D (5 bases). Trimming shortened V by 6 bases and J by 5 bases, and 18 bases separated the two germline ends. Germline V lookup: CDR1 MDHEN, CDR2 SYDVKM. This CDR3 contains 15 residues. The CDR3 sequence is CASSYNEAGIDTQYF. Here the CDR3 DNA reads TGTGCCAGCAGCTACAACGAAGCAGGGATAGATACGCAGTATTTT.

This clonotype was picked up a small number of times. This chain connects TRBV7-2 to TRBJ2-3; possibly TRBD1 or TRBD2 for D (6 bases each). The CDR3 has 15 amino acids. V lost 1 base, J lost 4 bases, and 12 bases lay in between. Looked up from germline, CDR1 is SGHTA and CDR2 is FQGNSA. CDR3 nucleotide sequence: TGTGCCAGCAGCTTAGAGGGTAGGGGGGCAGATACGCAGTATTTT. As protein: CASSLEGRGADTQYF.

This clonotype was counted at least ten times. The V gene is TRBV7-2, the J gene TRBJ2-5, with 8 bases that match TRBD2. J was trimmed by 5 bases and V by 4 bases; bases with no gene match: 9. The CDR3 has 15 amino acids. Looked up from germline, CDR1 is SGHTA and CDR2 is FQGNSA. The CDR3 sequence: CASSSGLAGWETQYF. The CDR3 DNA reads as TGTGCCAGCAGCTCCGGACTAGCTGGATGGGAGACCCAGTACTTC.

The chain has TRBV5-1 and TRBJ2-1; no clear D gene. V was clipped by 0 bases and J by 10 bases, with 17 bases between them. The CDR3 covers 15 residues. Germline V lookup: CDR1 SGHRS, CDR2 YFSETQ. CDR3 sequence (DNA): TGCGCCAGCAGCTTGGCCTCACAAAACGTCTACGAGCAGTTCTTC. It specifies CASSLASQNVYEQFF.

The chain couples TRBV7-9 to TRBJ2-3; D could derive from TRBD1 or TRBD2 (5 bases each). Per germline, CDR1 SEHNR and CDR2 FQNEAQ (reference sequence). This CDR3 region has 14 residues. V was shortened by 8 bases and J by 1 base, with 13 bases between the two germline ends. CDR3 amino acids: CASGGASRTDTQYF. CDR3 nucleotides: TGTGCCAGCGGGGGTGCGTCCCGCACAGATACGCAGTATTTT. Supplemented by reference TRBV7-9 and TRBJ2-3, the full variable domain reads DTGVSQNPRHKITKRGQNVTFRCDPISEHNRLYWYRQTLGQGPEFLTYFQNEAQLEKSRLLSDRFSAERPKGSFSTLEIQRTEQGDSAMYLCASGGASRTDTQYFGPGTRLTVL.

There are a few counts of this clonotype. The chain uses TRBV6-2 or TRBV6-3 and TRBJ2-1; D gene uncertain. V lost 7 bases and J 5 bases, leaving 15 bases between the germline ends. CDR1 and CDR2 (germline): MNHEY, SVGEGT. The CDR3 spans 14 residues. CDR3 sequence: CASTPTARNNEQFF. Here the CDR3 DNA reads TGTGCCAGCACCCCCACGGCCAGAAACAATGAGCAGTTCTTC.

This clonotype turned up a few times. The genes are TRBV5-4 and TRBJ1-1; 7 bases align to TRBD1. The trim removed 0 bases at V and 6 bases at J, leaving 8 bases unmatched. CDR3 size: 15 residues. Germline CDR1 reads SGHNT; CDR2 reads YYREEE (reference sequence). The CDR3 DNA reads TGTGCCAGCAGCTTGGATACAGGGGTTGGGGCTGAAGCTTTCTTT. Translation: CASSLDTGVGAEAFF.

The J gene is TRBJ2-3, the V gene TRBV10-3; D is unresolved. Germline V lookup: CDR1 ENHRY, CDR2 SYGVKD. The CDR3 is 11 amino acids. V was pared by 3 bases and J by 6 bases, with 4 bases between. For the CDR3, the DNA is TGTGCCATCAGTGATTCCGATACGCAGTATTTT. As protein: CAISDSDTQYF.

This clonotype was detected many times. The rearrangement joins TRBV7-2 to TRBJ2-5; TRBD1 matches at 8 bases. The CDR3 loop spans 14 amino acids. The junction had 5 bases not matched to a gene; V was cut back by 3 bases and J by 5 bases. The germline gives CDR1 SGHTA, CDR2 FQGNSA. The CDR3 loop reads CASSLNTGGETQYF. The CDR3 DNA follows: TGTGCCAGCAGCTTGAATACAGGGGGGGAGACCCAGTACTTC.

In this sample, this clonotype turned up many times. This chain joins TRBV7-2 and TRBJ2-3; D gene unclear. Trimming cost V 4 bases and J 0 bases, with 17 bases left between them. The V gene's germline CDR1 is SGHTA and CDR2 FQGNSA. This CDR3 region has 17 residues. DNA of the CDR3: TGTGCCAGCAGCTATTCGCGGCTTAGCAGAAGCACAGATACGCAGTATTTT. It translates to CASSYSRLSRSTDTQYF.

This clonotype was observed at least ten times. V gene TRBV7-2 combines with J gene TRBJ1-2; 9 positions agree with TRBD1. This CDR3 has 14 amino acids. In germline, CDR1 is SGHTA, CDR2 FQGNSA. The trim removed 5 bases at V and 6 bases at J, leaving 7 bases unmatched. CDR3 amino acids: CASSIDRDRDGYTF. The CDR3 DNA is TGTGCCAGCAGCATTGACCGGGACAGGGATGGCTACACCTTC.

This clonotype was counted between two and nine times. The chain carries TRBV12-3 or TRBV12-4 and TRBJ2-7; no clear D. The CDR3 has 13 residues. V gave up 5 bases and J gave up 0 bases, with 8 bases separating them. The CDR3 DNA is TGTGCCAGCAGTCCCTATAACTCCTACGAGCAGTACGTC. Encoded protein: CASSPYNSYEQYV.

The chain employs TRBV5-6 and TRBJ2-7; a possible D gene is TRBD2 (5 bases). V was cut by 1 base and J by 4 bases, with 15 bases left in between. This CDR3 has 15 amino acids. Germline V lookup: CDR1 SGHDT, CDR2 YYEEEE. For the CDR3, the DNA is TGTGCCAGCAGCTTGTACGAGGGCCTGGGGTACGAGCAGTACTTC. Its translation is CASSLYEGLGYEQYF.

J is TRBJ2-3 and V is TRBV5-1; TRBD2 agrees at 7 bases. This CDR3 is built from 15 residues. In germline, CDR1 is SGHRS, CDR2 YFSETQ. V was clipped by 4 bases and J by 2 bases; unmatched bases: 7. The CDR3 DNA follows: TGCGCCAGCAGCGAAGCCGGGACTAACACAGATACGCAGTATTTT. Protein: CASSEAGTNTDTQYF.

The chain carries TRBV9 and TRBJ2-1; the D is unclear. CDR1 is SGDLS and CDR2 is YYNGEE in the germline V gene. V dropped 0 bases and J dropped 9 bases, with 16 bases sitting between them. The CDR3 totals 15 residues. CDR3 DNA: TGTGCCAGCAGCGTAGATCCCGTCAGGTTTGGTGAGCAGTTCTTC. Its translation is CASSVDPVRFGEQFF.

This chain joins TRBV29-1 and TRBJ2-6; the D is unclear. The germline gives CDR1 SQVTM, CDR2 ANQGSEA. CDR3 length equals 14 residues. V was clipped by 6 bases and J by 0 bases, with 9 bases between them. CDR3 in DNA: TGCAGCGTAAGTGGGCCCTCTGGGGCCAACGTCCTGACTTTC. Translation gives CSVSGPSGANVLTF.